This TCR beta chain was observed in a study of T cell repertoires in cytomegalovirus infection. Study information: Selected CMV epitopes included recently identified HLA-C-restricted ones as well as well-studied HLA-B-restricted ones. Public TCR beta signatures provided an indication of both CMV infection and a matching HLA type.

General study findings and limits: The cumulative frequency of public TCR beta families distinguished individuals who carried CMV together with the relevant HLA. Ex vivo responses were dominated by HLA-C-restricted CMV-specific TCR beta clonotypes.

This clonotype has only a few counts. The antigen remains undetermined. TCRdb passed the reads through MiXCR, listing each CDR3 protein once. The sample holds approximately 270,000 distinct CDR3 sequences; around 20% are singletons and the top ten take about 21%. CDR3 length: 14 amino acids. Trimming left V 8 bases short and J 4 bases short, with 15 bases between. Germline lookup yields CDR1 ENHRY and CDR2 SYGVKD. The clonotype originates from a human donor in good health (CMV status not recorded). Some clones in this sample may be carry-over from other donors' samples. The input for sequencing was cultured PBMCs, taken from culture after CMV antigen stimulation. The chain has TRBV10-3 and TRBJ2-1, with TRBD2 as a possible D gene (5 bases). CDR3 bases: TGTGCCATCGAAAGAAGCGGAGCTTACAATGAGCAGTTCTTC. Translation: CAIERSGAYNEQFF.